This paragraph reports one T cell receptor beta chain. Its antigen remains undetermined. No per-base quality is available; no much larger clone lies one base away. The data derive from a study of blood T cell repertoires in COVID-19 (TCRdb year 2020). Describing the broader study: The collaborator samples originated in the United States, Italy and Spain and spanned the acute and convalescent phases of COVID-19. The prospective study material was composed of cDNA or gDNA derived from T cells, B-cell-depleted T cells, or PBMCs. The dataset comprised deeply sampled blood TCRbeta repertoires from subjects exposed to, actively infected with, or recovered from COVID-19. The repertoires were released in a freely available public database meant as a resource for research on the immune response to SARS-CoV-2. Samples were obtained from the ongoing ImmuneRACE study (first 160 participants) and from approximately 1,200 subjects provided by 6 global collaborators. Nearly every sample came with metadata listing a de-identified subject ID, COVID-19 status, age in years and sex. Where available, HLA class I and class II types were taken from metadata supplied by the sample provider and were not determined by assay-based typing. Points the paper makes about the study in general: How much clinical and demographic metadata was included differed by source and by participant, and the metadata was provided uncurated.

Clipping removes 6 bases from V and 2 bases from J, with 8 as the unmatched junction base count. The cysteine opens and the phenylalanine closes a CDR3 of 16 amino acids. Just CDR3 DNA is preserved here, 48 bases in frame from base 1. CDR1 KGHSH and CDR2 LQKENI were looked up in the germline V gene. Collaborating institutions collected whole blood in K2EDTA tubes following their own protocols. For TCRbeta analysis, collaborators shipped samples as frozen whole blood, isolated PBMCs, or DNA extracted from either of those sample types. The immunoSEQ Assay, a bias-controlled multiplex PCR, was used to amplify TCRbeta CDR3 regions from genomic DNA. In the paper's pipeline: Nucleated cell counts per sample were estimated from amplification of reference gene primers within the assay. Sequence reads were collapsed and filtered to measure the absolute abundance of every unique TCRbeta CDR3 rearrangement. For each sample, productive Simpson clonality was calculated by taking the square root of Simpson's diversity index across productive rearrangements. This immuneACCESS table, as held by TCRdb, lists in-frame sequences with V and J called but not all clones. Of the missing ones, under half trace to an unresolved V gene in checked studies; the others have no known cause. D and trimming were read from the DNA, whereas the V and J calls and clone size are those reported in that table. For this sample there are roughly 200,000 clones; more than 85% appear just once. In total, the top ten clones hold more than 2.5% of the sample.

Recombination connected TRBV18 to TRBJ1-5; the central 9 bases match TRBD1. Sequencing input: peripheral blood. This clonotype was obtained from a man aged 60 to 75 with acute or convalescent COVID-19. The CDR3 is CASSYTGGVGNQPQHF. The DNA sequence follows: TGTGCCAGCTCGTATACAGGGGGCGTTGGCAATCAGCCCCAGCATTTT.